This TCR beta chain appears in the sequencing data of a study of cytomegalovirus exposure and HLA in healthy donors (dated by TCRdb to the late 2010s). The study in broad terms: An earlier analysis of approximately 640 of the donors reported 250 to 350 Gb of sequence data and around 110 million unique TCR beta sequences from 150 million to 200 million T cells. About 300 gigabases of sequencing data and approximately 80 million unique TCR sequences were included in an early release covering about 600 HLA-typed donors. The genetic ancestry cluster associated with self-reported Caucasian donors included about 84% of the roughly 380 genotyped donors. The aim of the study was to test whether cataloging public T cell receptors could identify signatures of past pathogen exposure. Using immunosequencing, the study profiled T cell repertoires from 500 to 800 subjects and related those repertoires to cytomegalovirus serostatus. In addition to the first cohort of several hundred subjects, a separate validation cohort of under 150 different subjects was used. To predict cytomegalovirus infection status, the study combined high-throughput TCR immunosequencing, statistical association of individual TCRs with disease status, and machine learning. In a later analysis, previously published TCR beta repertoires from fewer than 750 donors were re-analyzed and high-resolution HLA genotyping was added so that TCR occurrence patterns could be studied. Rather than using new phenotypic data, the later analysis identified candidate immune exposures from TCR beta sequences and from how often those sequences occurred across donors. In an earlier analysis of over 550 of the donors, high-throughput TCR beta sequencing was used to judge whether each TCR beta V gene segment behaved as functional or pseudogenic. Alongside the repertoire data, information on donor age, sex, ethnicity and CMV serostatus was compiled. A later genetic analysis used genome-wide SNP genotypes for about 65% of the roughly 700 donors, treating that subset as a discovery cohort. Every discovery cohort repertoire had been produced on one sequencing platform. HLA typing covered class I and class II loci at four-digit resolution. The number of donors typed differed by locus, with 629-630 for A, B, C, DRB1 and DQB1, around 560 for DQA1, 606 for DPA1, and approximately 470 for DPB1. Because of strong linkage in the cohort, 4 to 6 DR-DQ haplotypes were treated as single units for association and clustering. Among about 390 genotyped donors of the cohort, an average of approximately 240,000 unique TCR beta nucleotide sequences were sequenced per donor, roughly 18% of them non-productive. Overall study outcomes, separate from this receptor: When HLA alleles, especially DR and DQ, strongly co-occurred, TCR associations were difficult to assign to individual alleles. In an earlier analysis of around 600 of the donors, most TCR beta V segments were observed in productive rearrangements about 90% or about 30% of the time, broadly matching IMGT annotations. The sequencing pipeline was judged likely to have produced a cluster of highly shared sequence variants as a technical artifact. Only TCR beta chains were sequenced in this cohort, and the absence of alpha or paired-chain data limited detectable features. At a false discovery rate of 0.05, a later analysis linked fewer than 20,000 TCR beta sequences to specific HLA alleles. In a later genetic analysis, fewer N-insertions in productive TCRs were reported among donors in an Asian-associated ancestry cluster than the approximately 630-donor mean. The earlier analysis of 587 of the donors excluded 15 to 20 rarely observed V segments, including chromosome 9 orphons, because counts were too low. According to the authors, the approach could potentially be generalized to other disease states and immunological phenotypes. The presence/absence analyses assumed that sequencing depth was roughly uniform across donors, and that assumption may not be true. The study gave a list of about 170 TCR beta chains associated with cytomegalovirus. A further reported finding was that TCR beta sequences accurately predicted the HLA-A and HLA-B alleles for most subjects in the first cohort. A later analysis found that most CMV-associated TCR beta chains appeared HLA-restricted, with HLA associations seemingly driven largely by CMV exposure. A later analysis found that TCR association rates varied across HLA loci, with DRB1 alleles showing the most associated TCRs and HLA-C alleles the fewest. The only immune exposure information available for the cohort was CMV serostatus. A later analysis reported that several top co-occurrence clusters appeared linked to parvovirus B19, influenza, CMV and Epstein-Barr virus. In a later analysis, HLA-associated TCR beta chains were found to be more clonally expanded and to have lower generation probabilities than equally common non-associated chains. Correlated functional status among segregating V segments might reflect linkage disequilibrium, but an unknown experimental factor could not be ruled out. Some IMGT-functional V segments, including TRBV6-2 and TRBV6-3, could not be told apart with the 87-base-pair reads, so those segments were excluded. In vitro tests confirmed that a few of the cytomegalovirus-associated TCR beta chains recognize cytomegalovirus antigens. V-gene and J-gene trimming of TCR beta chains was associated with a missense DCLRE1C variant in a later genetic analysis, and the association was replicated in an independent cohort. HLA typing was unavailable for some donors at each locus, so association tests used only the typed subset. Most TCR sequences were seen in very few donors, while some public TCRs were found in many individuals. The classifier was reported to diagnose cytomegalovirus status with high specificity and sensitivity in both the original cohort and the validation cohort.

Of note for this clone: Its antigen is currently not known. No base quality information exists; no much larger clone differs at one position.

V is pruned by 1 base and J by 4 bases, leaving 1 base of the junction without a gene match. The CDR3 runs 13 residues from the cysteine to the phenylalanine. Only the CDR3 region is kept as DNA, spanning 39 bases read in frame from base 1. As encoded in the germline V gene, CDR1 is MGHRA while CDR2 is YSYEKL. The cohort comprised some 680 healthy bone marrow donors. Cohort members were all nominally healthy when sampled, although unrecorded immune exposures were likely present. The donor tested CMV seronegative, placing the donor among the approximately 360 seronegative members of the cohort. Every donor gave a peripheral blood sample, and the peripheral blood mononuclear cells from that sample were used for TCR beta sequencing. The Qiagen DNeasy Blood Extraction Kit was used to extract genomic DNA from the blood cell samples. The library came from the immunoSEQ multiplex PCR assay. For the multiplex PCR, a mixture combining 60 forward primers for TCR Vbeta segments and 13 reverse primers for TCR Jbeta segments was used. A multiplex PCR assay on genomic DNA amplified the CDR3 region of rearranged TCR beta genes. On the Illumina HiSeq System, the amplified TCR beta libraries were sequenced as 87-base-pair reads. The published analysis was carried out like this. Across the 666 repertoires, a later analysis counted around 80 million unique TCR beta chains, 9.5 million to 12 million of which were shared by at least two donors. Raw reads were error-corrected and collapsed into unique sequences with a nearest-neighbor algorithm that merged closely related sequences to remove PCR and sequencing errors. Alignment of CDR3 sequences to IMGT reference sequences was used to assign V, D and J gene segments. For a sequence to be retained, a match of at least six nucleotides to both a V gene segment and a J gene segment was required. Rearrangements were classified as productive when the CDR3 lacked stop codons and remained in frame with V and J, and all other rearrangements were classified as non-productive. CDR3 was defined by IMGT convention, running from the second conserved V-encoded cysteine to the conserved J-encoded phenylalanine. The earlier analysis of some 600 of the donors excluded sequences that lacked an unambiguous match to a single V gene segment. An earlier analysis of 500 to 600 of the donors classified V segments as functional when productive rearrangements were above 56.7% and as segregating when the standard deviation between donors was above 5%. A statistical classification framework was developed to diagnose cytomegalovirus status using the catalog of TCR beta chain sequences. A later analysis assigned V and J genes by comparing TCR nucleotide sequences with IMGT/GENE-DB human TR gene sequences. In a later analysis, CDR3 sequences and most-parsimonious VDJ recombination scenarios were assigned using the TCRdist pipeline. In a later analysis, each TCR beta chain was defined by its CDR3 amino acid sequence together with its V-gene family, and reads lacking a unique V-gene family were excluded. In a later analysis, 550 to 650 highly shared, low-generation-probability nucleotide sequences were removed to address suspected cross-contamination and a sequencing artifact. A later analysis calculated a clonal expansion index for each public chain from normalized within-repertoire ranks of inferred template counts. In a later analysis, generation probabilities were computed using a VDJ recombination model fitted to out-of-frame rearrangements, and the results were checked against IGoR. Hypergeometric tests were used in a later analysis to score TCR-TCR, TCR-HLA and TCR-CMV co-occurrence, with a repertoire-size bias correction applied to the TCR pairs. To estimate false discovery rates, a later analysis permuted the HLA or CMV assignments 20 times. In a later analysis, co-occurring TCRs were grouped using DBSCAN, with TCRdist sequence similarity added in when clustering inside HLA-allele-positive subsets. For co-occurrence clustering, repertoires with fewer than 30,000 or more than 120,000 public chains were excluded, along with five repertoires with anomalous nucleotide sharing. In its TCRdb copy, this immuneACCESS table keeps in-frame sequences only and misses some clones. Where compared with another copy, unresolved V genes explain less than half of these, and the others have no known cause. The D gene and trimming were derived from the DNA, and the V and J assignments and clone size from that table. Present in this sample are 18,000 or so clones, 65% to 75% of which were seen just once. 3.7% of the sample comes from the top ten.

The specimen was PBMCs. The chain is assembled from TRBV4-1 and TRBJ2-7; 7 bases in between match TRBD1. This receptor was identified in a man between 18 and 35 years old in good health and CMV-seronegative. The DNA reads TGCGCCAGCAGCCAAGGGGACAGTTACGAGCAGTACTTC. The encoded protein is CASSQGDSYEQYF.